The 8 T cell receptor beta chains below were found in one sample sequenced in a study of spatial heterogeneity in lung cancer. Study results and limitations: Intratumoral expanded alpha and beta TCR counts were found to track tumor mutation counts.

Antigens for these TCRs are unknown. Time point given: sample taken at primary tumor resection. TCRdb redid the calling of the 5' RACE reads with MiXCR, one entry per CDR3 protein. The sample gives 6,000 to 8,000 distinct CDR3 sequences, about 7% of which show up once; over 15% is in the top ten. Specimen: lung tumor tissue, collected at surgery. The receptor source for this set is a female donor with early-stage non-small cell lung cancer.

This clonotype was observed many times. The CDR3 coding sequence is TGTGCCAGCAGCGGGGACAGGGGGCTCGCAGATACGCAGTATTTT. Its translation: CASSGDRGLADTQYF. The chain combines TRBV11-1 with TRBJ2-3, with 12 nucleotides matching TRBD1. The CDR3 loop spans 15 amino acids. Germline V lookup: CDR1 SGHAT, CDR2 FQDESV (reference sequence). V lost 5 bases to trimming and J lost 4 bases; unmatched junction nucleotides: 4.

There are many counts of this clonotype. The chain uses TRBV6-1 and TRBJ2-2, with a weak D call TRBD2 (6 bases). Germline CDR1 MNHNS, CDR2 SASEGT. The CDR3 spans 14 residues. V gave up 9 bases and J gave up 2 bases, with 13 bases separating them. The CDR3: CASNPGLNTGELFF. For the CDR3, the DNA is TGTGCCAGTAATCCGGGACTTAACACCGGGGAGCTGTTTTTT.

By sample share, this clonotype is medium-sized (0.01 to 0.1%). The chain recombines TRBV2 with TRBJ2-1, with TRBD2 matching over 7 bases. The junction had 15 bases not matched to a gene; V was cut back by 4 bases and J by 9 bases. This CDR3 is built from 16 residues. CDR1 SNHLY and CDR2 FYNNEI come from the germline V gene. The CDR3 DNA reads TGTGCCAGCAGTGTCTTCTCCGGGCGGGAGTACGGTGAGCAGTTCTTC. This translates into CASSVFSGREYGEQFF.

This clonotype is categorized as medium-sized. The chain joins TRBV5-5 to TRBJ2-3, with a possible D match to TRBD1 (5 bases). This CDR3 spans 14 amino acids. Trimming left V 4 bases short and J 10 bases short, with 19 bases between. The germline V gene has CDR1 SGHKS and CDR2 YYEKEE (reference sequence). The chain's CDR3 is CASSGHGARVSQYF. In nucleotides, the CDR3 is TGTGCCAGCAGCGGACATGGGGCCCGGGTTTCGCAGTATTTT.

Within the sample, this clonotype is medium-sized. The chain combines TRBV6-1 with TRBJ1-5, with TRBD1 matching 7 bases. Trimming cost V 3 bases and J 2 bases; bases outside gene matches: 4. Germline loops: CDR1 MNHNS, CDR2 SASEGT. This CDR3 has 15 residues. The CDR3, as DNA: TGTGCCAGCAGTGACTGGACAGGCGGCAATCAGCCCCAGCATTTT. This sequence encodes CASSDWTGGNQPQHF.

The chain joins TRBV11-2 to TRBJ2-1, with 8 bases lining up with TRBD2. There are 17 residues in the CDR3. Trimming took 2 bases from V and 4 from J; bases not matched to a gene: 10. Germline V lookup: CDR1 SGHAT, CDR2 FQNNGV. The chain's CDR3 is CASSLSPAGASYNEQFF. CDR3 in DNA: TGTGCCAGCAGCTTAAGCCCAGCGGGGGCTTCTTACAATGAGCAGTTCTTC.

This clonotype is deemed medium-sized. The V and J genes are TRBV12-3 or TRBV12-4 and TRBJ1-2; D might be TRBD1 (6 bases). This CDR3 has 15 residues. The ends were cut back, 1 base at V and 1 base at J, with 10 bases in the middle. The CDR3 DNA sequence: TGTGCCAGCAGTTTAGAGACAGGCCTTAACTATGGCTACACCTTC. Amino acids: CASSLETGLNYGYTF.

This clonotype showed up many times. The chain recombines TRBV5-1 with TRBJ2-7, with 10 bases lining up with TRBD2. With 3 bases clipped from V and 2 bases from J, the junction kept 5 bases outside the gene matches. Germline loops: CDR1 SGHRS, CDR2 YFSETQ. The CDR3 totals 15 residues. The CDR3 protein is CASSSQAGGTYEQYF. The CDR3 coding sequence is TGCGCCAGCAGCTCCCAAGCGGGAGGGACCTACGAGCAGTACTTC. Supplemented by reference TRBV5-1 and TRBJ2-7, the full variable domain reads KAGVTQTPRYLIKTRGQQVTLSCSPISGHRSVSWYQQTPGQGLQFLFEYFSETQRNKGNFPGRFSGRQFSNSRSEMNVSTLELGDSALYLCASSSQAGGTYEQYFGPGTRLTVT.